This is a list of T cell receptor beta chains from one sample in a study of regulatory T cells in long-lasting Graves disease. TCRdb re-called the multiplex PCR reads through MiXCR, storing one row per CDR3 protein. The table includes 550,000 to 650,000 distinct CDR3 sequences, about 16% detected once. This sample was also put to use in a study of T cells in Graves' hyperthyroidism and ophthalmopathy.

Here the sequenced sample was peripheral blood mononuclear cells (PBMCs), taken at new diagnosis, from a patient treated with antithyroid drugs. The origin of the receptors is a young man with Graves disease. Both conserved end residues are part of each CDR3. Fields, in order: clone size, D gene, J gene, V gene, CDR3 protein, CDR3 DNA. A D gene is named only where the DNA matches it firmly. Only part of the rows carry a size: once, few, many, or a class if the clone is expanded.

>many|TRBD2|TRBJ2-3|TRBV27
CAAGGLAVGTDTQYF
TGTGCCGCGGGGGGCCTAGCGGTGGGCACAGATACGCAGTATTTT
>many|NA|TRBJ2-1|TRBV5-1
CASSLVTGLNNEQFF
TGCGCCAGCAGCTTGGTGACGGGACTTAACAATGAGCAGTTCTTC
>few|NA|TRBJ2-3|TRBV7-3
CASRTKSRTRAPYTDTQYF
TGTGCCAGCAGGACGAAGTCCCGAACTAGGGCGCCCTACACAGATACGCAGTATTTT
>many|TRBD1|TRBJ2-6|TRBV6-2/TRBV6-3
CASSFNRGPGANVLTF
TGTGCCAGCAGTTTCAACAGGGGGCCTGGGGCCAACGTCCTGACTTTC
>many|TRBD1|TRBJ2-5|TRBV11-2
CASSTDRGLRETQYF
TGTGCCAGCAGCACGGACAGGGGGCTACGGGAGACCCAGTACTTC
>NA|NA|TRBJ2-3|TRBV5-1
CASSLGSGAGTDTQYF
TGCGCCAGCAGCTTAGGGTCCGGGGCCGGCACAGATACGCAGTATTTT
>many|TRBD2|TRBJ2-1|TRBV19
CASTYRASGRASIAAEQFF
TGTGCCAGTACCTATCGGGCTAGCGGGAGGGCCTCGATTGCCGCTGAGCAGTTCTTC
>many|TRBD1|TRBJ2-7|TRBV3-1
CASSPGTGGAYEQYF
TGTGCCAGCAGCCCCGGGACAGGGGGGGCCTACGAGCAGTACTTC
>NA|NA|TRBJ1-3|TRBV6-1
CAGGYGEINTIYF
TGTGCCGGGGGCTACGGAGAAATAAACACCATATATTTT
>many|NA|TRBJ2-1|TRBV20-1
CSARIVGGNSYNEQFF
TGCAGTGCTAGAATTGTAGGCGGGAACTCCTACAATGAGCAGTTCTTC
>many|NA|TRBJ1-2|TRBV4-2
CASSQAGTTSNYGYTF
TGTGCCAGCAGCCAAGCAGGGACAACCTCTAACTATGGCTACACCTTC
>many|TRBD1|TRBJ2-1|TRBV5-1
CASSFRGSGQVGVGYNEQFF
TGCGCCAGCAGCTTTAGGGGTTCGGGACAGGTGGGTGTCGGCTACAATGAGCAGTTCTTC
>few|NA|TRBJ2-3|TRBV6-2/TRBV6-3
CASSYGGGGTDTQYF
TGTGCCAGCAGTTACGGGGGCGGGGGTACAGATACGCAGTATTTT
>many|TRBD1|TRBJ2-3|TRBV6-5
CASSSRQGSTDTQYF
TGTGCCAGCAGTTCCAGACAGGGCAGCACAGATACGCAGTATTTT
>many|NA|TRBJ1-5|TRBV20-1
CSARGAPGAGKQPQHF
TGCAGTGCTAGGGGGGCCCCCGGGGCAGGGAAACAGCCCCAGCATTTT
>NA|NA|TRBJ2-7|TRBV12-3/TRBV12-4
CASSLQGPNEQYF
TGTGCCAGCAGTTTACAGGGACCAAACGAGCAGTACTTC
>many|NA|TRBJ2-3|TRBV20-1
CSARRESSTDTQYF
TGCAGTGCTAGAAGAGAGTCTAGCACAGATACGCAGTATTTT
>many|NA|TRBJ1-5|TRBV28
CASGTQGSNQPQHF
TGTGCCAGCGGGACTCAGGGTAGCAATCAGCCCCAGCATTTT
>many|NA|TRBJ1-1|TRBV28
CASSYQGLGTEAFF
TGTGCCAGCAGTTACCAGGGTTTAGGTACTGAAGCTTTCTTT
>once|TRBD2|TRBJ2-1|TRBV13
CASSLSTSGIPNEQFF
TGTGCCAGCAGCCTTTCAACTAGCGGGATTCCCAATGAGCAGTTCTTC